What follows is one T cell receptor beta chain and its context. What it recognizes is unknown. The data stem from a study of T cell responses to AZD1222 COVID-19 vaccine. Study-wide findings and caveats: Donors were chiefly white British, with a greater number of females, and clonal diversity was perhaps underestimated. Sampled repertoires all dated from after the peak T cell response. A rise in Spike-specific TCR breadth and depth followed two AZD1222 doses.

The protocol was immunoSEQ multiplex PCR, while the TCRdb copy is restricted to in-frame clones and leaves out a portion. The table records about 130,000 clones, roughly 90% of them present only once. CDR1 and CDR2 from the germline V gene are SGHVS and FNYEAQ. With 5 bases clipped from V and 6 bases from J, the junction kept 5 bases outside the gene matches. This CDR3 region has 14 residues. The sequence derives from an adult in good health. Sequenced here: peripheral blood, sampled on day 0 of AZD1222 vaccination. The J gene is TRBJ2-1, the V gene TRBV7-6; 9 bases fit TRBD1. The DNA for the CDR3 is TGTGCCAGCAGCCGCCCGGACAGGGGCAATGAGCAGTTCTTC. This codes for CASSRPDRGNEQFF.